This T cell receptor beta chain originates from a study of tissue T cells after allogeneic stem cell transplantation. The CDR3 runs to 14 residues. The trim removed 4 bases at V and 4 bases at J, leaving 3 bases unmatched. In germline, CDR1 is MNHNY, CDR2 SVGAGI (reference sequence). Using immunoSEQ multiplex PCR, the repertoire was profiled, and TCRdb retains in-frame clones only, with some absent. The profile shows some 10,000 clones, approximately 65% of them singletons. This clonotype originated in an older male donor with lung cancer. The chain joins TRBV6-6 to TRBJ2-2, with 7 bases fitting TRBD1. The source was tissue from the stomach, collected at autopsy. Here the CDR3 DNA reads TGTGCCAGCAGTTGGGGACAGCTCACCGGGGAGCTGTTTTTT. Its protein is CASSWGQLTGELFF.